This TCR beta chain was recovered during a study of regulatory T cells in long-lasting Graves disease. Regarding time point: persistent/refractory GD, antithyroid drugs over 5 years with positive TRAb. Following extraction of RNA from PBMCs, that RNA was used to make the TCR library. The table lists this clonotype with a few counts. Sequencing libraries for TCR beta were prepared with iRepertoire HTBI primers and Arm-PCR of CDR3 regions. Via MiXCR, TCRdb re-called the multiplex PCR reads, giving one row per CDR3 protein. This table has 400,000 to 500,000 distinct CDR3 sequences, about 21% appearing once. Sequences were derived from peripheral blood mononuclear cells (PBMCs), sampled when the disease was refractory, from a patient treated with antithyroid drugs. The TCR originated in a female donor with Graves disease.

The CDR3 sequence: CASSSRALGANVLTF. The CDR3, as DNA: TGTGCCAGCAGTTCCAGGGCCCTCGGGGCCAACGTCCTGACTTTC. The chain couples TRBV27 to TRBJ2-6, with D tentatively TRBD1 (5 bases). Trimming took off 4 bases at V and 4 bases at J, with 11 bases between the two ends. There are 15 residues in the CDR3. Germline CDR1 and CDR2: MNHEY and SMNVEV (reference sequence).